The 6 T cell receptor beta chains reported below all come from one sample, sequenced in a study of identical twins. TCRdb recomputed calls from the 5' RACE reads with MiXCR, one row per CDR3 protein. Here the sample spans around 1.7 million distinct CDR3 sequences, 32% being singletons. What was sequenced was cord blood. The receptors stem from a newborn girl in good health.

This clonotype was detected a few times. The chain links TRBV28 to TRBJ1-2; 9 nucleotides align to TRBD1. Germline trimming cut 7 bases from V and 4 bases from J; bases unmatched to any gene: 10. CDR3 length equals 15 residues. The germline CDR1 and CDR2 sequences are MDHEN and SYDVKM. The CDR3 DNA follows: TGTGCCAGCAACTTTCCCGAGACAGGGGGCTATGGCTACACCTTC. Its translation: CASNFPETGGYGYTF.

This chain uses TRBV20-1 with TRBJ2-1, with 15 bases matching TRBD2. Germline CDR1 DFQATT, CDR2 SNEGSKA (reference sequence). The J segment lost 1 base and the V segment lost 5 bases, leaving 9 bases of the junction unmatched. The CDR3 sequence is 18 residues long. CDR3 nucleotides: TGCAGTGCTCCCGGTTTCGGACTAGCGGGAGGGTCCTACAATGAGCAGTTCTTC. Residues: CSAPGFGLAGGSYNEQFF.

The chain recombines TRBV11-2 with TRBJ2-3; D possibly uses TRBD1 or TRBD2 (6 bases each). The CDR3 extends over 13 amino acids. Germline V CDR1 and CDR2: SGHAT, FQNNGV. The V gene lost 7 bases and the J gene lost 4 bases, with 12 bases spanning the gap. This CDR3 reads CASTPRGPDTQYF. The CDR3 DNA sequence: TGTGCCAGCACTCCCCGGGGGCCAGATACGCAGTATTTT.

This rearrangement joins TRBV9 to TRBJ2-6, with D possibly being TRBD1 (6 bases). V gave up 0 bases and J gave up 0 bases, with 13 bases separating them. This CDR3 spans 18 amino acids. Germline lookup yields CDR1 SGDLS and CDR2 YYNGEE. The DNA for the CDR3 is TGTGCCAGCAGCGTAGCCGGGACAACCAGCTCTGGGGCCAACGTCCTGACTTTC. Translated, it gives CASSVAGTTSSGANVLTF.

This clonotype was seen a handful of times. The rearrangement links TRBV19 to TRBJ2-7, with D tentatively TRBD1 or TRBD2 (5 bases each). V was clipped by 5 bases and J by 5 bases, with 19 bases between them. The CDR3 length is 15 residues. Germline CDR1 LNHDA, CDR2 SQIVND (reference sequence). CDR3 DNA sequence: TGTGCCAGTAGTCGCCGGGACGCAGGACCCAACGAGCAGTACTTC. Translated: CASSRRDAGPNEQYF.

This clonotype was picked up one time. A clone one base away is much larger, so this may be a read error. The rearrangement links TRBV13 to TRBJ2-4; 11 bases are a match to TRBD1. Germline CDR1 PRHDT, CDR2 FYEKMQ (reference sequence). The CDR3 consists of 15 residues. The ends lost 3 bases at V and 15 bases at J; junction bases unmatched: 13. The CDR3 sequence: CASSLNRPGQGVPYF. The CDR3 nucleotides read TGTGCCAGCAGCTTGAACCGACCGGGACAGGGGGTTCCGTACTTC.